These 27 T cell receptor beta chains were sequenced from one sample in a study of OX40 agonist ivuxolimab in advanced cancers. Only in-frame clones appear in the TCRdb table, and some are missing; sequencing was by immunoSEQ multiplex PCR. The profile shows 50,000 to 65,000 clones, around nine tenths of them singletons. The source was CD4+ or CD8+ T cells sorted from blood, collected in a trial of the OX40 agonist ivuxolimab. These receptor sequences come from an adult with an advanced solid tumor such as melanoma, head and neck, liver or kidney cancer.

This clone has only one observation. This chain connects TRBV4-1 to TRBJ2-1; possible D gene TRBD2, 5 bases. The CDR3 loop spans 16 amino acids. V was pared by 2 bases and J by 0 bases, with 11 bases between. CDR1 MGHRA and CDR2 YSYEKL come from the germline V gene. CDR3 sequence: CASSQLAKSSYNEQFF. As DNA, the CDR3 is TGCGCCAGCAGCCAACTAGCAAAGAGCTCCTACAATGAGCAGTTCTTC.

The chain joins TRBV6-5 to TRBJ1-5, with D perhaps matching TRBD1 (6 bases). Germline values: CDR1 MNHEY, CDR2 SVGAGI. The CDR3 consists of 13 residues. Trimming took off 3 bases at V and 9 bases at J, with 12 bases between the two ends. In DNA form, the CDR3 reads TGTGCCAGCAGTTATGACAGGCTGGGGCCCCAGCATTTT. It codes for CASSYDRLGPQHF.

This chain uses TRBV15 with TRBJ2-6, with D unclear. Germline V gives CDR1 LNHNV, CDR2 YYDKDF (reference sequence). There are 19 residues in the CDR3. The V end lost 8 bases, the J end lost 1 base, and 24 bases lay between the germline ends. The CDR3 sequence: CATQQLGLGNSSGANVLTF. CDR3 in DNA: TGTGCCACCCAGCAGTTAGGTCTGGGAAACTCATCTGGGGCCAACGTCCTGACTTTC. The whole variable domain, remainder taken from reference TRBV15 and TRBJ2-6, is DAMVIQNPRYQVTQFGKPVTLSCSQTLNHNVMYWYQQKSSQAPKLLFHYYDKDFNNEADTPDNFQSRRPNTSFCFLDIRSPGLGDTAMYLCATQQLGLGNSSGANVLTFGAGSRLTVL.

This clone occurred a few times. V usage is TRBV28 and J usage is TRBJ2-1; the match to TRBD2 covers 10 bases. This CDR3 is built from 16 residues. CDR1 is MDHEN and CDR2 is SYDVKM in the germline V gene. J lost 4 bases, V lost 6 bases, and 9 bases had no gene match. The CDR3 protein is CASSFTPGLAYNEQFF. The DNA for the CDR3 is TGTGCCAGCAGCTTTACCCCGGGACTAGCGTACAATGAGCAGTTCTTC.

This clone was found a few times. The chain joins TRBV19 to TRBJ1-2; possibly TRBD1 for D (5 bases). The CDR3 covers 15 residues. Germline values: CDR1 LNHDA, CDR2 SQIVND (reference sequence). Trimming took off 3 bases at V and 3 bases at J, with 14 bases between the two ends. The CDR3 nucleotides are TGTGCCAGTAGTATGAGTACAGGTGTCGACTATGGCTACACCTTC. Protein product: CASSMSTGVDYGYTF. Together with reference TRBV19 and TRBJ1-2, the CDR3 gives the full variable domain: DGGITQSPKYLFRKEGQNVTLSCEQNLNHDAMYWYRQDPGQGLRLIYYSQIVNDFQKGDIAEGYSVSREKKESFPLTVTSAQKNPTAFYLCASSMSTGVDYGYTFGSGTRLTVV.

V is TRBV28 and J is TRBJ1-2; tentatively, D is TRBD1 (5 bases). V gave up 2 bases and J gave up 4 bases, with 14 bases separating them. CDR3 length equals 15 residues. CDR1 is MDHEN, CDR2 SYDVKM, per germline. CDR3 DNA: TGTGCCAGCAGTTTACCTTATGGGGGATCCTATGGCTACACCTTC. The encoded protein is CASSLPYGGSYGYTF.

This chain links TRBV4-3 with TRBJ2-1; D is perhaps TRBD2 (6 bases). This CDR3 region has 16 residues. Trimming took off 0 bases at V and 6 bases at J, with 15 bases between the two ends. Looked up from germline, CDR1 is LGHNA and CDR2 is YSLEER. The CDR3 DNA reads as TGCGCCAGCAGCCAAGATTGGGCAGACGGGGGCAATGAGCAGTTCTTC. Translating it yields CASSQDWADGGNEQFF.

The gene calls are TRBV29-1 and TRBJ2-7; perhaps TRBD1 as D (5 bases). The CDR3 loop spans 12 amino acids. The V end was cut by 3 bases, the J end by 3 bases, with 9 bases between. Germline lookup yields CDR1 SQVTM and CDR2 ANQGSEA. The CDR3 sequence: CSVDTDNYEQYF. DNA for the CDR3: TGCAGCGTTGATACGGACAACTACGAGCAGTACTTC.

The V call is TRBV6-5, the J call TRBJ2-3, with a weak D call TRBD2 (6 bases). Trimming stripped 4 bases from V and 0 bases from J, with 14 bases between. The CDR3 covers 16 residues. Germline V gene sequence: CDR1 MNHEY, CDR2 SVGAGI. The CDR3 DNA is TGTGCCAGCAGTTTTCTAGCGATCGCTAGCACAGATACGCAGTATTTT. Amino acid sequence: CASSFLAIASTDTQYF.

The gene calls are TRBV7-8 and TRBJ2-1; TRBD1 matches 10 bases. Germline CDR1 is SGHVS and CDR2 is FQNEAQ. This CDR3 is 14 amino acids long. V was pared by 5 bases and J by 7 bases, with 5 bases of the junction left unmatched. This CDR3 is CASSPGQGYNEQFF. In DNA, the CDR3 is TGTGCCAGCAGCCCGGGACAGGGGTATAATGAGCAGTTCTTC.

This clone is a singleton in its sample. The V and J genes are TRBV5-4 and TRBJ1-2, with D hard to call. The CDR3 runs 14 residues. Trimming pared 0 bases from V and 4 bases from J, leaving 10 bases between. Per the germline V gene, CDR1 is SGHNT and CDR2 is YYREEE (reference sequence). This CDR3 is CASSLEGRGYGYTF. In DNA form, the CDR3 reads TGTGCCAGCAGCTTGGAGGGCCGGGGCTATGGCTACACCTTC.

The chain combines TRBV13 with TRBJ2-7, with D perhaps matching TRBD1 (6 bases). There are 16 residues in the CDR3. Germline V gene lookup returns CDR1 PRHDT and CDR2 FYEKMQ (reference sequence). Trimming left V 2 bases short and J 5 bases short, with 19 bases between. The chain's CDR3 is CASSLQPGAYRHEQYF. The CDR3, as DNA: TGTGCCAGCAGCTTACAGCCAGGGGCTTACCGTCACGAGCAGTACTTC.

The chain joins TRBV5-6 to TRBJ2-7; D not certain. Trimming cost V 2 bases and J 2 bases, with 5 bases left between them. CDR1 and CDR2 (germline): SGHDT, YYEEEE. The CDR3 consists of 12 residues. CDR3 loop: CASSFLAYEQYF. CDR3 DNA sequence: TGTGCCAGCAGCTTTCTAGCCTACGAGCAGTACTTC.

V is TRBV2 and J is TRBJ2-1; tentative D call: TRBD1 (6 bases). The CDR3 sequence is 16 residues long. The V and J ends lost 6 bases and 0 bases respectively, with 15 bases between them. Germline V CDR1 and CDR2: SNHLY, FYNNEI. The CDR3 nucleotides read TGTGCCAGCAGCTGGACAGCCACCGGCTCCTACAATGAGCAGTTCTTC. Amino acids: CASSWTATGSYNEQFF.

This chain uses TRBV27 with TRBJ1-4, with TRBD1 matching 9 bases. The V gene's germline CDR1 is MNHEY and CDR2 SMNVEV (reference sequence). This CDR3 comprises 14 residues. The trim removed 8 bases at V and 7 bases at J, leaving 8 bases unmatched. Written as DNA, the CDR3 is TGTGCCAGCGGCGAGGGGACAGGGTTTGAAAAACTGTTTTTT. This sequence encodes CASGEGTGFEKLFF.

This chain uses TRBV28 with TRBJ1-1; 9 bases are a match to TRBD1. The CDR3 sequence is 14 residues long. With 6 bases clipped from V and 4 bases from J, the junction kept 6 bases outside the gene matches. Germline lookup yields CDR1 MDHEN and CDR2 SYDVKM. The CDR3 DNA follows: TGTGCCAGCAGCAATGGACAGGGGCCCACTGAAGCTTTCTTT. It is translated as CASSNGQGPTEAFF.

The chain couples TRBV4-2 to TRBJ2-1, with D possibly called TRBD1 or TRBD2 (5 bases each). This CDR3 contains 15 residues. CDR1 and CDR2 from the germline V gene are LGHNA and YNFKEQ. The V end lost 3 bases, the J end lost 4 bases, and 13 bases lay between the germline ends. The CDR3 DNA follows: TGTGCCAGCAGCCAGCCGGGACCACCATACAATGAGCAGTTCTTC. This encodes CASSQPGPPYNEQFF.

The chain combines TRBV15 with TRBJ2-2, with D perhaps matching TRBD1 or TRBD2 (6 bases each). Germline values: CDR1 LNHNV, CDR2 YYDKDF (reference sequence). V was cut by 0 bases and J by 7 bases, with 12 bases left in between. CDR3 length equals 15 residues. CDR3 sequence: CATSRDRGGNGELFF. For the CDR3, the DNA is TGTGCCACCAGCAGAGACAGGGGAGGAAACGGGGAGCTGTTTTTT.

V usage is TRBV6-6 and J usage is TRBJ1-3; D gene ambiguous. V was pared by 2 bases and J by 0 bases, with 8 bases between. From germline, CDR1 is MNHNY and CDR2 SVGAGI (reference sequence). The CDR3 extends over 15 amino acids. CDR3 amino acids: CASSYGQSSGNTIYF. The CDR3 bases are TGTGCCAGCAGTTACGGGCAGAGCTCTGGAAACACCATATATTTT.

V and J are TRBV13 and TRBJ2-1; possibly TRBD1 or TRBD2 for D (6 bases each). Trimming shortened V by 2 bases and J by 5 bases, and 7 bases separated the two germline ends. The CDR3 loop spans 13 amino acids. CDR1 is PRHDT, CDR2 FYEKMQ, per germline (reference sequence). As DNA, the CDR3 is TGTGCCAGCAGCTTACGGGGGCACAATGAGCAGTTCTTC. Protein: CASSLRGHNEQFF.

The rearrangement links TRBV5-8 to TRBJ1-2; D uncertain. Germline CDR1 is SGHTS and CDR2 is YDEGEE. V lost 3 bases and J lost 6, with 21 bases in between. The CDR3 length is 16 residues. The CDR3 here is CASSSNPQGASDGYTF. The CDR3 DNA sequence: TGTGCCAGCAGCTCAAACCCACAAGGTGCGTCGGATGGCTACACCTTC.

V gene TRBV4-3 combines with J gene TRBJ1-1, with a tentative D call TRBD1 (5 bases). Germline V CDR1 and CDR2: LGHNA, YSLEER. V lost 0 bases, J lost 7 bases, and 15 bases lay in between. The CDR3 is 15 amino acids. The CDR3 nucleotides read TGCGCCAGCAGCCAAGATAGGGTGGGACGCAGTGAAGCTTTCTTT. It translates to CASSQDRVGRSEAFF.

This sequence joins TRBV10-3 and TRBJ2-1; TRBD1 matches 8 bases. Germline assignment: CDR1 ENHRY and CDR2 SYGVKD. V shed 6 bases and J 8 bases; nucleotides not matched to a gene: 6. This CDR3 spans 13 amino acids. The CDR3 region has the DNA TGTGCCATCAGGTTGGACAGGGTTGATGAGCAGTTCTTC. This encodes CAIRLDRVDEQFF.

This clone was recorded only once. The rearrangement joins TRBV27 to TRBJ1-5; D is perhaps TRBD1 (5 bases). Deletions cut 6 bases from V and 4 bases from J, with 13 bases between. Germline V lookup: CDR1 MNHEY, CDR2 SMNVEV (reference sequence). The CDR3 is 14 amino acids. This CDR3 is CASSMGDGNQPQHF. For the CDR3, the DNA is TGTGCCAGCAGCATGGGGGACGGGAATCAGCCCCAGCATTTT.

This rearrangement joins TRBV6-5 to TRBJ2-5, with TRBD2 identical over 7 bases. The DNA end favors TRBJ2-7, so the J call may be wrong. CDR1 and CDR2 from the germline V gene are MNHEY and SVGAGI. The CDR3 is 15 amino acids. The CDR3 protein is CASRNPGLNSYEQYF. The CDR3 nucleotides read TGTGCCAGCAGAAACCCGGGACTAAACTCCTACGAGCAGTACTTC.

V gene TRBV7-9 combines with J gene TRBJ1-4; D possibly corresponds to TRBD1 (6 bases). This CDR3 comprises 16 residues. Germline assignment: CDR1 SEHNR and CDR2 FQNEAQ (reference sequence). Trimming took 5 bases from V and 5 from J, leaving 18 bases between them. CDR3 residues: CASSGRTEETNEKLFF. In nucleotides, the CDR3 is TGTGCCAGCAGCGGGCGGACAGAGGAAACGAATGAAAAACTGTTTTTT. The variable domain in full, completed from reference TRBV7-9 and TRBJ1-4, reads DTGVSQNPRHKITKRGQNVTFRCDPISEHNRLYWYRQTLGQGPEFLTYFQNEAQLEKSRLLSDRFSAERPKGSFSTLEIQRTEQGDSAMYLCASSGRTEETNEKLFFGSGTQLSVL.

The V and J genes are TRBV28 and TRBJ1-5; 7 nucleotides agree with TRBD1. This CDR3 comprises 19 residues. The trim removed 2 bases at V and 11 bases at J, leaving 24 bases unmatched. CDR1 and CDR2 from the germline V gene are MDHEN and SYDVKM. The CDR3 spells CASSLSRDPTGELCQSQHF. The CDR3 region has the DNA TGTGCCAGCAGTTTAAGTAGGGATCCAACAGGGGAGTTGTGCCAGTCCCAGCATTTT.